The 9 T cell receptor beta chains reported below all come from one sample, sequenced in a study of blood T cells in healthy people across ages. Primed by a sample-barcoded 5' primer and a J-beta primer mix, a second PCR proceeded for about 6 to 12 cycles. Each CDR3 protein gets one entry after TCRdb re-called the 5' RACE reads with MiXCR. The data show about 640,000 distinct CDR3 sequences, with roughly 53% seen just once and over 35% held by the top ten. The sequenced sample consisted of blood. All receptors derive from a man between 60 and 75 years old in good health.

The gene calls are TRBV2 and TRBJ2-1; no definite D call. The V end was cut by 8 bases, the J end by 12 bases, with 17 bases between. Germline V gene lookup returns CDR1 SNHLY and CDR2 FYNNEI. This CDR3 region has 12 residues. CDR3: CASSLGERGQFF. CDR3 in DNA: TGTGCCAGCTCCCTGGGCGAACGCGGGCAGTTCTTC.

This chain uses TRBV6-2 or TRBV6-3 with TRBJ2-1, with D tentatively TRBD2 (5 bases). The CDR3 extends over 15 amino acids. Germline V gene sequence: CDR1 MNHEY, CDR2 SVGEGT. Trimming pared 7 bases from V and 0 bases from J, leaving 13 bases between. The CDR3 nucleotides read TGTGCCAGCACCGCCGGGATCGGCTCCTACAATGAGCAGTTCTTC. Its translation is CASTAGIGSYNEQFF.

The chain employs TRBV10-3 and TRBJ1-1; no clear D. There are 14 residues in the CDR3. Germline loops: CDR1 ENHRY, CDR2 SYGVKD. V dropped 2 bases and J dropped 4 bases, with 11 bases sitting between them. This chain's CDR3 is CAISEANPGTEAFF. In DNA form, the CDR3 reads TGTGCCATCAGTGAGGCGAACCCGGGCACTGAAGCTTTCTTT.

The V call is TRBV6-1, the J call TRBJ2-1; 7 nucleotides match TRBD1. The CDR3 loop spans 13 amino acids. CDR1 MNHNS and CDR2 SASEGT come from the germline V gene. With V trimmed by 10 bases and J by 4 bases, 7 bases remained unmatched. The CDR3 DNA is TGTGCCATCCGACAGGGTGGATACAATGAGCAGTTCTTC. Translation gives CAIRQGGYNEQFF.

The chain has TRBV6-1 and TRBJ2-6, with a weak D call TRBD2 (5 bases). Trimming stripped 5 bases from V and 2 bases from J, with 16 bases between. CDR3 length: 17 amino acids. Germline V CDR1 and CDR2: MNHNS, SASEGT. CDR3 sequence: CASSLRGINTGANVLTF. The CDR3 DNA sequence: TGTGCCAGCAGTCTTAGAGGGATCAATACTGGGGCCAACGTCCTGACTTTC.

This clonotype was seen a few times. As DNA, the CDR3 is TGCGCCAGCAGCCAAGTCGGTTTGGGACAATCGATTAACTATGGCTACACCTTC. It yields the protein CASSQVGLGQSINYGYTF. The chain links TRBV4-1 to TRBJ1-2; D might be TRBD1 (6 bases). CDR1 and CDR2 (germline): MGHRA, YSYEKL. CDR3 size: 18 residues. Trimming took 1 base from V and 1 from J, leaving 19 bases between them.

The chain has TRBV29-1 and TRBJ1-1; possible D gene TRBD1, 5 bases. The CDR3 loop spans 11 amino acids. Germline CDR1 is SQVTM and CDR2 is ANQGSEA. Deletions cut 7 bases from V and 6 bases from J, with 12 bases between. Here the CDR3 DNA reads TGCAGCGCTGGCGCGGGGGCTGAAGCTTTCTTT. Its protein product is CSAGAGAEAFF.

The chain recombines TRBV27 with TRBJ2-5; no firm D call. The germline CDR1 and CDR2 sequences are MNHEY and SMNVEV (reference sequence). The CDR3 covers 15 residues. Deletions cut 5 bases from V and 2 bases from J, with 15 bases between. In DNA form, the CDR3 reads TGTGCCAGCAGTACCGGACCCATGGGTCAAGAGACCCAGTACTTC. It codes for CASSTGPMGQETQYF.

A note on this clonotype: Being one base from a much bigger clone, this may be a read error. J is TRBJ2-7 and V is TRBV20-1, with D unclear. This CDR3 comprises 13 residues. Germline CDR1 DFQATT, CDR2 SNEGSKA (reference sequence). The V and J ends lost 0 bases and 6 bases respectively, with 12 bases between them. The CDR3 region is CSARERRMGEQYF. Written as DNA, the CDR3 is TGCAGTGCTAGAGAGAGGCGAATGGGCGAGCAGTACTTC.